A single sample is the source of the 8 T cell receptor beta chains below, sequenced in a study of blood T cell repertoires in COVID-19. Data came from immunoSEQ multiplex PCR; TCRdb stores just in-frame clones and leaves some out. This sample yields 190,000 or so clones, of which 85% to 90% are seen a single time; about 0.72% belongs to the top ten. The specimen was peripheral blood. These receptors all stem from a woman between 65 and 79 years old with acute or convalescent COVID-19.

The rearrangement joins TRBV7-2 to TRBJ2-1; a weak D match, TRBD2 (5 bases). In germline, CDR1 is SGHTA, CDR2 FQGNSA. V was shortened by 1 base and J by 4 bases, with 11 bases between the two germline ends. CDR3 length: 15 amino acids. CDR3 amino acids: CASSLDSRVYNEQFF. CDR3 sequence (DNA): TGTGCCAGCAGCTTAGATTCGCGGGTATACAATGAGCAGTTCTTC.

This sequence joins TRBV11-2 and TRBJ1-2; 7 bases are shared with TRBD1. J was trimmed by 4 bases and V by 5 bases; bases with no gene match: 7. CDR1 is SGHAT, CDR2 FQNNGV, per germline. The CDR3 has 14 residues. The DNA for the CDR3 is TGTGCCAGCAGCATTACAGGGGTCGCCTATGGCTACACCTTC. This codes for CASSITGVAYGYTF.

The rearrangement uses TRBV6-2 or TRBV6-3 and TRBJ2-7, with 8 bases matching TRBD2. The CDR3 is made up of 15 amino acids. Per the germline V gene, CDR1 is MNHEY and CDR2 is SVGEGT. J gave up 0 bases and V 2 bases, and 3 bases lay outside the gene matches. CDR3 nucleotide sequence: TGTGCCAGCAGTTACCGCGGGGGGAGCTCCTACGAGCAGTACTTC. Translated, it gives CASSYRGGSSYEQYF.

This rearrangement joins TRBV10-3 to TRBJ2-7; tentatively, D is TRBD2 (5 bases). The V gene's germline CDR1 is ENHRY and CDR2 SYGVKD. The CDR3 length is 14 residues. V was clipped by 8 bases and J by 5 bases, with 19 bases between them. CDR3 DNA sequence: TGTGCCATCTCTGGACTGGCCTTTAGGAACGAGCAGTACTTC. This translates into CAISGLAFRNEQYF.

This clone was found once. The J gene is TRBJ2-7, the V gene TRBV6-6; 9 nucleotides agree with TRBD1. Germline CDR1 reads MNHNY; CDR2 reads SVGAGI (reference sequence). The CDR3 runs 16 residues. V shed 6 bases and J 2 bases; nucleotides not matched to a gene: 11. CDR3: CASSPPGQGRTYEQYF. CDR3 in DNA: TGTGCCAGCAGCCCACCCGGACAGGGGCGGACCTACGAGCAGTACTTC.

The chain couples TRBV7-9 to TRBJ2-4; a possible D gene is TRBD2 (6 bases). The CDR3 runs to 13 residues. V gave up 6 bases and J gave up 6 bases, with 12 bases separating them. Germline CDR1 SEHNR, CDR2 FQNEAQ (reference sequence). The CDR3 spells CASSLAGGNIQYF. The CDR3 bases are TGTGCCAGCAGTCTAGCCGGGGGAAACATTCAGTACTTC.

The chain has TRBV5-6 and TRBJ2-7; possible D gene TRBD2, 6 bases. This CDR3 has 13 residues. Trimming took 4 bases from V and 1 from J, leaving 9 bases between them. CDR1 is SGHDT, CDR2 YYEEEE, per germline. The DNA of the CDR3 is TGTGCCAGCAGCGCGACTAGTTCCTACGAGCAGTACTTC. Translation gives CASSATSSYEQYF.

This clone has at least ten counts. V gene TRBV10-3 combines with J gene TRBJ1-2; TRBD1 matches 8 bases. J lost 8 bases, V lost 3 bases, and 11 bases had no gene match. From germline, CDR1 is ENHRY and CDR2 SYGVKD. This CDR3 region has 15 residues. In DNA, the CDR3 is TGTGCCATCAGTGATGGACAGGGTGAGGGGCTAGGCTACACCTTC. Protein product: CAISDGQGEGLGYTF.